The 14 T cell receptor beta chains given below trace back to one sample, sequenced in a study of T-cell memory formation after mild COVID-19. TCRdb reprocessed the 5' RACE reads via MiXCR and lists one record per CDR3 protein. The sample lists 560,000 or so distinct CDR3 sequences; about 18% were seen once. What was sequenced was PBMCs or a T cell subset sorted from them (not recorded which). The receptors were gathered from an adult woman who had mild COVID-19 (a few samples of this study predate the infection). Cell type and time point are not known.

The chain employs TRBV9 and TRBJ1-3, with 7 bases matching TRBD1. The length of the CDR3 is 18 residues. J was trimmed by 0 bases and V by 3 bases; bases with no gene match: 12. Germline V gene lookup returns CDR1 SGDLS and CDR2 YYNGEE. As DNA, the CDR3 is TGTGCCAGCAGCGCCCAACCCACAGGGGCTAGCTCTGGAAACACCATATATTTT. It codes for CASSAQPTGASSGNTIYF.

CDR3 nucleotides: TGCGCCAGCAGCTTGGGTTTCAAGAACACTGAAGCTTTCTTT. The encoded protein is CASSLGFKNTEAFF. The chain combines TRBV5-1 with TRBJ1-1; D uncertain. The ends were cut back, 0 bases at V and 1 base at J, with 7 bases in the middle. The CDR3 has 14 amino acids. Germline V gene sequence: CDR1 SGHRS, CDR2 YFSETQ.

The chain links TRBV7-2 to TRBJ2-5; D unresolved. The germline CDR1 and CDR2 sequences are SGHTA and FQGNSA. The V gene lost 6 bases and the J gene lost 0 bases, with 11 bases spanning the gap. CDR3 length: 14 residues. The chain's CDR3 is CASSPPGYQETQYF. CDR3 bases: TGTGCCAGCAGTCCTCCTGGGTACCAAGAGACCCAGTACTTC.

In its sample, this clonotype was seen a few times. This sequence joins TRBV20-1 and TRBJ2-1, with D uncertain. CDR1 and CDR2 (germline): DFQATT, SNEGSKA (reference sequence). The CDR3 consists of 14 residues. V lost 6 bases to trimming and J lost 0 bases, with 12 bases between them. The CDR3 region is CSALRPPSYNEQFF. DNA for the CDR3: TGCAGTGCCCTACGCCCACCCTCCTACAATGAGCAGTTCTTC.

There are a few counts of this clonotype. V gene TRBV7-6 combines with J gene TRBJ1-2, with 10 positions matching TRBD1. The V gene end was trimmed by 5 bases and the J gene end by 6 bases; junction bases not matched to a gene: 3. The CDR3 sequence is 13 residues long. In germline, CDR1 is SGHVS, CDR2 FNYEAQ. Written as DNA, the CDR3 is TGTGCCAGCAGCCCGGACAGGGGGAATGGCTACACCTTC. It is translated as CASSPDRGNGYTF.

The chain joins TRBV6-5 to TRBJ2-2; TRBD1 matches at 10 bases. Germline CDR1 is MNHEY and CDR2 is SVGAGI. J gave up 4 bases and V 6 bases, and 2 bases lay outside the gene matches. The length of the CDR3 is 14 residues. This CDR3 is CASRRQGATGELFF. The CDR3 bases are TGTGCCAGCAGACGACAGGGGGCCACCGGGGAGCTGTTTTTT.

The rearrangement uses TRBV20-1 and TRBJ2-3; 9 bases line up with TRBD2. The germline gives CDR1 DFQATT, CDR2 SNEGSKA (reference sequence). The V gene end was trimmed by 4 bases and the J gene end by 4 bases; junction bases not matched to a gene: 9. This CDR3 spans 15 amino acids. The CDR3 DNA sequence: TGCAGTGCTACCTTGGCGGGGGGGCCTCCAGATACGCAGTATTTT. Its protein is CSATLAGGPPDTQYF.

This chain uses TRBV23-1 with TRBJ1-2; maybe TRBD1 (6 bases). TRBV23-1 is classed as an ORF, of uncertain function. The CDR3 runs 15 residues. Trimming left V 0 bases short and J 8 bases short, with 16 bases between. The CDR3 DNA reads TGCGCCAGCAGTCAATCGAACAGGGAGACGGGGGGCTACACCTTC. It encodes CASSQSNRETGGYTF.

In its sample, this clonotype was seen many times. This chain connects TRBV5-1 to TRBJ2-2; perhaps TRBD2 as D (5 bases). CDR1 is SGHRS, CDR2 YFSETQ, per germline. V lost 0 bases and J lost 2, with 11 bases in between. The CDR3 contains 16 residues. The CDR3 region is CASSLDSGINTGELFF. Written as DNA, the CDR3 is TGCGCCAGCAGCTTGGATTCCGGGATCAACACCGGGGAGCTGTTTTTT.

The CDR3: CASSYSIEGGTYEQYF. The CDR3 DNA is TGTGCCAGCAGTTACTCGATAGAGGGGGGTACCTACGAGCAGTACTTC. This chain links TRBV6-6 with TRBJ2-7, with D perhaps assigned TRBD1 or TRBD2 (6 bases each). Germline assignment: CDR1 MNHNY and CDR2 SVGAGI (reference sequence). This CDR3 spans 16 amino acids. V was trimmed by 0 bases and J by 2 bases, leaving 14 bases between them.

This clonotype has just a few counts. The gene calls are TRBV4-1 and TRBJ2-1; D is uncertain. V gave up 0 bases and J gave up 5 bases, with 8 bases separating them. CDR1 MGHRA and CDR2 YSYEKL come from the germline V gene. This CDR3 is built from 14 residues. The CDR3 DNA is TGCGCCAGCAGCCAAGAGGTTAGCAACAATGAGCAGTTCTTC. Its protein is CASSQEVSNNEQFF.

V usage is TRBV4-3 and J usage is TRBJ1-6, with a tentative D call TRBD1 (6 bases). Trimming shortened V by 1 base and J by 8 bases, and 15 bases separated the two germline ends. CDR3 size: 16 residues. Germline-derived CDR1 and CDR2 are LGHNA and YSLEER. Here the CDR3 DNA reads TGCGCCAGCAGCCAAGGGGGGGCAGGGAAAGATTCACCCCTCCACTTT. Translation gives CASSQGGAGKDSPLHF.

In this sample, this clonotype turned up many times. The rearrangement joins TRBV20-1 to TRBJ2-1, with a possible D match to TRBD2 (7 bases). Germline CDR1 is DFQATT and CDR2 is SNEGSKA (reference sequence). The ends were cut back, 4 bases at V and 7 bases at J, with 20 bases in the middle. The CDR3 covers 15 residues. Here the CDR3 reads CSATGTGGRRNEQFF. The CDR3 DNA is TGCAGTGCTACCGGGACGGGGGGCCGCAGGAATGAGCAGTTCTTC.

The chain recombines TRBV28 with TRBJ2-7; D unclear. The germline V gene encodes CDR1 MDHEN and CDR2 SYDVKM. Trimming removed 4 bases at V and 6 bases at J, with 19 bases between. The CDR3 totals 15 residues. CDR3 coding DNA: TGTGCCAGCAGTTCCCCCCCCGTCGGTGGTTTCGAGCAGTACTTC. Its protein is CASSSPPVGGFEQYF.